The source of this T cell receptor (beta chain) is a study of blood T cell repertoires in COVID-19. Some clones are missing from TCRdb's copy, which holds only in-frame ones; the method was immunoSEQ multiplex PCR. The sample consists of 310,000 or so clones, about nine tenths of them appearing once. Germline V gene data show CDR1 as KGHDR and CDR2 as SFDVKD. V was cut by 5 bases and J by 6 bases, with 15 bases left in between. This CDR3 comprises 14 residues. The chain has TRBV24-1 and TRBJ1-1; D may be TRBD1 (6 bases). The receptor was isolated from a man in his fifties with active or convalescent COVID-19. What was sequenced was peripheral blood. The CDR3 sequence is CATSGGQGMPEAFF. CDR3 in DNA: TGTGCCACCAGTGGGGGGCAGGGTATGCCTGAAGCTTTCTTT.